This TCR beta chain appears in the sequencing data of a study of shared clonotypes between healthy human individuals. Generated by immunoSEQ multiplex PCR, the TCRdb table keeps only in-frame clones and is missing some. The table records more than 2,000,000 clones, approximately 92% of them present only once. There were only Caucasian adults among the donors, and all lived in Nashville, Tennessee. V lost 4 bases and J 0 bases, leaving 12 bases between the germline ends. Germline V gene data show CDR1 as SEHNR and CDR2 as FQNEAQ (reference sequence). CDR3 length equals 15 residues. The sample comprised naive CD4+ T cells sorted from blood. Documented subset: CD45RA+ positively selected. The clonotype comes from a man aged 18 to 29 in good health. The chain combines TRBV7-9 with TRBJ1-2; D ambiguous. The CDR3 here is CASSYRAGANYGYTF. The CDR3, as DNA: TGTGCCAGCAGCTACCGGGCCGGGGCTAACTATGGCTACACCTTC.